Below are 21 T cell receptor beta chains sequenced from a single sample in a study of T cells in Graves' hyperthyroidism and ophthalmopathy. Amplified regions were TCR beta CDR3 sequences from RNA transcripts. The HTBI primer set was used in a first-round RT-PCR of the TCR CDR3. TCRdb reprocessed the multiplex PCR reads with MiXCR, giving one entry per CDR3 protein. Here the sample spans hundreds of thousands of distinct CDR3 sequences, about 15% being singletons. The specimen sequenced was blood. The receptors shown here come from a woman aged 18-30 years with Graves' hyperthyroidism.

This clonotype was counted ten times or more. The gene calls are TRBV7-8 and TRBJ1-3; 9 nucleotides line up with TRBD1. The V and J ends lost 6 bases and 4 bases, in that order; junction bases with no gene match: 13. The CDR3 covers 17 residues. Germline CDR1 reads SGHVS; CDR2 reads FQNEAQ. CDR3 amino acids: CASSRIHGQGSGNTIYF. The CDR3 nucleotides read TGTGCCAGCAGTCGGATCCATGGACAGGGGTCCGGAAACACCATATATTTT.

This sequence joins TRBV14 and TRBJ2-1, with 7 bases lining up with TRBD1. This CDR3 comprises 15 residues. V dropped 5 bases and J dropped 4; count of bases not matched to a gene: 8. The germline CDR1 and CDR2 sequences are SGHDN and FVKESK. CDR3 sequence (DNA): TGTGCCAGCAGCAAACAGGGGAGCCTATACAATGAGCAGTTCTTC. It is translated as CASSKQGSLYNEQFF.

The rearrangement uses TRBV6-1 and TRBJ2-2; TRBD1 is a possible D gene (5 bases). Trimming left V 5 bases short and J 0 bases short, with 13 bases between. Looked up from germline, CDR1 is MNHNS and CDR2 is SASEGT. The CDR3 has 16 residues. The CDR3, as DNA: TGTGCCAGCAGTTTAACCACAGGTCCGAACACCGGGGAGCTGTTTTTT. Translated: CASSLTTGPNTGELFF.

CDR3 protein: CSARGYRQGFNQPQHF. CDR3 sequence (DNA): TGCAGTGCTAGAGGGTATCGGCAGGGGTTTAATCAGCCCCAGCATTTT. The chain couples TRBV20-1 to TRBJ1-5; possible D gene TRBD1, 6 bases. The V gene's germline CDR1 is DFQATT and CDR2 SNEGSKA (reference sequence). CDR3 length: 16 amino acids. Trimming removed 1 base from V and 4 bases from J, with 17 bases in between.

This clonotype was recorded many times. This chain joins TRBV20-1 and TRBJ2-7, with D perhaps TRBD2 (5 bases). The CDR3 totals 14 residues. V was trimmed by 6 bases and J by 2 bases, leaving 17 bases between them. The germline V gene encodes CDR1 DFQATT and CDR2 SNEGSKA (reference sequence). The DNA of the CDR3 is TGCAGTGCCGCCATGGGGAGCTCTACCTACGAGCAGTACTTC. The encoded protein is CSAAMGSSTYEQYF.

This clonotype occurred many times. J is TRBJ1-1 and V is TRBV12-3 or TRBV12-4; no reliable D call. Trimming left V 7 bases short and J 2 bases short, with 20 bases between. The CDR3 spans 16 residues. The CDR3 DNA reads TGTGCCAGCAAGCCAAACCGAACACGCCTTAACACTGAAGCTTTCTTT. Encoded protein: CASKPNRTRLNTEAFF.

This clonotype was observed at least ten times. This chain joins TRBV20-1 and TRBJ1-4; the match to TRBD1 covers 8 bases. The length of the CDR3 is 15 residues. V shed 3 bases, J shed 8 bases, and the junction held 11 bases outside the gene matches. Germline values: CDR1 DFQATT, CDR2 SNEGSKA (reference sequence). CDR3 coding DNA: TGCAGTGCTAGCCACAGGTCACAGGGGGACGAAAAACTGTTTTTT. Protein product: CSASHRSQGDEKLFF.

This clonotype was picked up one time. The V gene is TRBV4-2, the J gene TRBJ2-1, with 7 bases matching TRBD2. Germline CDR1 LGHNA, CDR2 YNFKEQ. Germline trimming cut 3 bases from V and 7 bases from J; bases unmatched to any gene: 30. This CDR3 region has 22 residues. CDR3 coding DNA: TGTGCCAGCAGCCAGCGACCGCCGTGGCTAGCGGACCGAGTGGGGCATATAAATGAGCAGTTCTTC. Amino acid sequence: CASSQRPPWLADRVGHINEQFF.

This clonotype was detected ten times or more. V is TRBV7-2 and J is TRBJ2-5; TRBD2 matches at 12 bases. The V gene end was trimmed by 3 bases and the J gene end by 4 bases; junction bases not matched to a gene: 6. The length of the CDR3 is 16 residues. In germline, CDR1 is SGHTA, CDR2 FQGNSA. Here the CDR3 DNA reads TGTGCCAGCAGCTTGGCTAGCGGGAGGGCCGCAGAGACCCAGTACTTC. This sequence encodes CASSLASGRAAETQYF.

This clonotype came up many times. The chain carries TRBV20-1 and TRBJ2-1; 8 bases are shared with TRBD2. CDR3 length equals 16 residues. V trimming: 4 bases; J trimming: 2 bases; junction bases outside the gene matches: 10. Germline V gene sequence: CDR1 DFQATT, CDR2 SNEGSKA (reference sequence). The CDR3: CSATRSGAGAYNEQFF. In nucleotides, the CDR3 is TGCAGTGCTACCCGCTCTGGAGCGGGAGCCTACAATGAGCAGTTCTTC.

This clonotype has ten or more counts. The gene calls are TRBV7-9 and TRBJ2-7; the match to TRBD1 covers 11 bases. Germline V lookup: CDR1 SEHNR, CDR2 FQNEAQ (reference sequence). This CDR3 spans 17 amino acids. The J segment lost 2 bases and the V segment lost 5 bases, leaving 11 bases of the junction unmatched. CDR3 in amino acids: CASSPPQPGQGAYEQYF. The CDR3 DNA reads as TGTGCCAGCAGCCCTCCACAGCCGGGACAGGGGGCCTACGAGCAGTACTTC.

The chain has TRBV29-1 and TRBJ2-1; a possible D gene is TRBD2 (7 bases). V was pared by 3 bases and J by 10 bases, with 16 bases between. CDR3 length: 13 amino acids. CDR1 SQVTM and CDR2 ANQGSEA come from the germline V gene. The CDR3 here is CSVEAWGGWEQFF. CDR3 coding DNA: TGCAGCGTTGAGGCTTGGGGGGGCTGGGAGCAGTTCTTC.

This clonotype has more than one count but fewer than ten. This CDR3 reads CASSSSGGGGELFF. In DNA, the CDR3 is TGTGCCAGCAGTTCTAGCGGGGGGGGCGGGGAGCTGTTTTTT. The rearrangement links TRBV28 to TRBJ2-2, with 12 bases aligning to TRBD2. Per germline, CDR1 MDHEN and CDR2 SYDVKM. The CDR3 covers 14 residues. The junction had 1 base not matched to a gene; V was cut back by 4 bases and J by 7 bases.

This chain connects TRBV3-1 to TRBJ2-1; a possible D gene is TRBD2 (6 bases). The germline CDR1 and CDR2 sequences are LGHDT and YNNKEL (reference sequence). V lost 3 bases and J 8 bases, leaving 17 bases between the germline ends. CDR3 size: 15 residues. CDR3 amino acids: CASSHAGTGSDEQFF. The CDR3, as DNA: TGTGCCAGCAGCCATGCGGGAACAGGTTCGGATGAGCAGTTCTTC.

This clonotype has a handful of counts. V usage is TRBV27 and J usage is TRBJ1-5, with TRBD1 matching over 10 bases. The length of the CDR3 is 17 residues. V dropped 8 bases and J dropped 4; count of bases not matched to a gene: 14. Germline CDR1 reads MNHEY; CDR2 reads SMNVEV (reference sequence). The chain's CDR3 is CASAPMGTGAFNQPQHF. CDR3 coding DNA: TGTGCCAGCGCCCCAATGGGGACAGGGGCCTTTAATCAGCCCCAGCATTTT.

This clonotype was found a few times. The chain combines TRBV4-2 with TRBJ2-1; 9 bases align to TRBD2. Per germline, CDR1 LGHNA and CDR2 YNFKEQ. The ends lost 2 bases at V and 4 bases at J; junction bases unmatched: 9. CDR3 length: 17 residues. The CDR3 DNA reads TGTGCCAGCAGCCAACCCCCAGGCCTAGCGGGATACAATGAGCAGTTCTTC. As protein: CASSQPPGLAGYNEQFF.

This clonotype showed up many times. The V and J genes are TRBV12-3 or TRBV12-4 and TRBJ2-3; 7 bases agree with TRBD1. V gave up 6 bases and J gave up 4 bases; unmatched junction bases: 10. The CDR3 totals 15 residues. CDR3 DNA sequence: TGTGCCAGCAGGGGACAGCTAGGAAGGGCAGATACGCAGTATTTT. Its protein product is CASRGQLGRADTQYF.

V and J are TRBV2 and TRBJ2-1, with a weak D call TRBD2 (6 bases). Germline-derived CDR1 and CDR2 are SNHLY and FYNNEI. The V end was cut by 4 bases, the J end by 8 bases, with 12 bases between. The CDR3 totals 13 residues. The CDR3 nucleotides read TGTGCCAGCAGTGCACGTTGGGGGGATGAGCAGTTCTTC. Its protein product is CASSARWGDEQFF. The whole variable domain, remainder taken from reference TRBV2 and TRBJ2-1, is EPEVTQTPSHQVTQMGQEVILRCVPISNHLYFYWYRQILGQKVEFLVSFYNNEISEKSEIFDDQFSVERPDGSNFTLKIRSTKLEDSAMYFCASSARWGDEQFFGPGTRLTVL.

This clonotype was seen at least ten times. This chain links TRBV11-2 with TRBJ1-3; no firm D call. Germline assignment: CDR1 SGHAT and CDR2 FQNNGV. This CDR3 has 12 residues. V was trimmed by 8 bases and J by 4 bases, leaving 9 bases between them. The CDR3: CASSPTGNTIYF. CDR3 nucleotide sequence: TGTGCCAGCTCACCGACCGGAAACACCATATATTTT.

This rearrangement joins TRBV7-9 to TRBJ1-2; 7 nucleotides align to TRBD1. V was pared by 5 bases and J by 4 bases, with 7 bases of the junction left unmatched. CDR3 length equals 14 residues. Germline CDR1 is SEHNR and CDR2 is FQNEAQ (reference sequence). The CDR3 nucleotides read TGTGCCAGCAGCCTACCGGGGACAGTCTATGGCTACACCTTC. Its protein product is CASSLPGTVYGYTF.

This clonotype was recorded many times. The chain carries TRBV20-1 and TRBJ1-2, with unresolved D. Per germline, CDR1 DFQATT and CDR2 SNEGSKA (reference sequence). The CDR3 loop spans 14 amino acids. The ends were cut back, 0 bases at V and 3 bases at J, with 11 bases in the middle. The CDR3: CSAREIMRDYGYTF. The CDR3 DNA is TGCAGTGCTAGAGAGATCATGAGGGACTATGGCTACACCTTC.